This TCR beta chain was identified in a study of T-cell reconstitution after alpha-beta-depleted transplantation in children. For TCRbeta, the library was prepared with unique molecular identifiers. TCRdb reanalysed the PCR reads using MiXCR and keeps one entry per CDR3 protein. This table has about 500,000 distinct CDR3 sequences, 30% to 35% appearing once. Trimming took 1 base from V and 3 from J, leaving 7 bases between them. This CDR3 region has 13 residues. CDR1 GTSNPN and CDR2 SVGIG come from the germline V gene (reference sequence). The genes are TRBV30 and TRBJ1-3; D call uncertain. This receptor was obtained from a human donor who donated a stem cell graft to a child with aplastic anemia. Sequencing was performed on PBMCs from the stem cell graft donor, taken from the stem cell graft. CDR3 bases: TGTGCCTGGAGTGACCAGATTGGAAACACCATATATTTT. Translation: CAWSDQIGNTIYF.